This T cell receptor beta chain was found in a study of T cells in Graves' hyperthyroidism and ophthalmopathy. About the research overall: At the time of initial diagnosis and before any treatment, peripheral blood was collected. Study results and caveats: Prediction of ophthalmopathy progression came a median around 7.1 months pre-onset.

The V gene's germline CDR1 is GTSNPN and CDR2 SVGIG (reference sequence). The CDR3 runs to 12 residues. Trimming pared 4 bases from V and 3 bases from J, leaving 9 bases between. This clonotype was counted at least ten times. The antigen remains unidentified. Disease duration under 2 months; hyperthyroidism patients were aged 18 to 65. Based on clinical symptoms, serum thyroxine and TRAb, thyroid ultrasound and orbital computed tomography, diagnoses were reached. It was RNA transcripts that yielded the amplified TCR beta CDR3 regions. The HTBI primer set drove a first-round RT-PCR of the TCR CDR3. One entry per CDR3 protein results from TCRdb running MiXCR on the multiplex PCR reads. The data show some 440,000 distinct CDR3 sequences, approximately 14% seen once.

The receptor was derived from a woman in her late teens or twenties with Graves' hyperthyroidism. The sequencing input was blood. The rearrangement links TRBV30 to TRBJ1-2; D is undetermined. CDR3 amino acids: CAWITAHYGYTF. The DNA for the CDR3 is TGTGCCTGGATTACAGCCCACTATGGCTACACCTTC.